Listed here are 21 T cell receptor beta chains from one sample, sequenced in a study of blood T cells in healthy people across ages. The authors ran a second PCR of roughly 6 to 12 cycles using a sample-barcoded 5' primer and a J-beta primer mix. MiXCR, run by TCRdb on the 5' RACE reads, gives a single entry per CDR3 protein. The data contain more than 650,000 distinct CDR3 sequences, around 24% of them singletons. Another study also made use of these data, one on T cells of mothers and their children.

Sequenced material: blood. The source of these receptors is a boy between 5 and 17 years old in good health.

The gene calls are TRBV28 and TRBJ1-5; D might be TRBD1 (5 bases). The germline gives CDR1 MDHEN, CDR2 SYDVKM. The CDR3 totals 19 residues. With 3 bases removed from V and 4 bases from J, the gap between germline ends came to 25 bases. This CDR3 reads CASSFSLVGGALGNQPQHF. The CDR3 DNA reads as TGTGCCAGCAGTTTCAGCCTTGTCGGGGGTGCCTTAGGTAATCAGCCCCAGCATTTT.

V usage is TRBV28 and J usage is TRBJ2-7, with a possible D match to TRBD1 (6 bases). Germline V gives CDR1 MDHEN, CDR2 SYDVKM. This CDR3 comprises 13 residues. V lost 6 bases and J 3 bases, leaving 12 bases between the germline ends. The CDR3 DNA reads as TGTGCCAGCAGGCCCGGGACAAACTACGAGCAGTACTTC. Its protein product is CASRPGTNYEQYF.

This clonotype was seen only a few times. The J gene is TRBJ2-6, the V gene TRBV3-1; 7 positions match TRBD1. Germline V lookup: CDR1 LGHDT, CDR2 YNNKEL (reference sequence). J lost 4 bases, V lost 4 bases, and 4 bases had no gene match. The CDR3 runs to 15 residues. The CDR3 region has the DNA TGTGCCAGCAGCCCGGACAGGACGGGGGCCAACGTCCTGACTTTC. Protein product: CASSPDRTGANVLTF. Full variable domain (missing parts from reference TRBV3-1 and TRBJ2-6): DTAVSQTPKYLVTQMGNDKSIKCEQNLGHDTMYWYKQDSKKFLKIMFSYNNKELIINETVPNRFSPKSPDKAHLNLHINSLELGDSAVYFCASSPDRTGANVLTFGAGSRLTVL.

This clonotype has a handful of counts. The rearrangement joins TRBV29-1 to TRBJ2-5; possible D gene TRBD2, 5 bases. The V gene's germline CDR1 is SQVTM and CDR2 ANQGSEA. The CDR3 totals 13 residues. Trimming left V 5 bases short and J 3 bases short, with 13 bases between. The CDR3: CSVTRVLKETQYF. The CDR3 DNA follows: TGCAGCGTTACTAGGGTTCTAAAAGAGACCCAGTACTTC.

The genes are TRBV5-1 and TRBJ2-1; the match to TRBD2 covers 10 bases. Germline CDR1 SGHRS, CDR2 YFSETQ. Trimming cost V 0 bases and J 4 bases; bases outside gene matches: 7. This CDR3 is built from 17 residues. CDR3: CASSLGWTSGGYNEQFF. Written as DNA, the CDR3 is TGCGCCAGCAGCTTGGGCTGGACTAGCGGTGGTTACAATGAGCAGTTCTTC.

This clonotype turned up a few times. V is TRBV12-3 or TRBV12-4 and J is TRBJ2-5, with 9 bases lining up with TRBD1. The J call may be in error: the DNA end matches TRBJ2-7 better. This CDR3 has 15 residues. CDR3 sequence: CASRPGTGSYYEQYF. The CDR3 nucleotides read TGTGCCAGCAGACCCGGGACAGGGAGCTACTACGAGCAGTACTTC.

This chain uses TRBV9 with TRBJ2-5, with 9 bases aligning to TRBD2. Germline loops: CDR1 SGDLS, CDR2 YYNGEE. V lost 4 bases to trimming and J lost 9 bases; unmatched junction nucleotides: 16. The CDR3 runs to 16 residues. This chain's CDR3 is CASSPPGAGGLEAQYF. The CDR3 bases are TGTGCCAGCAGCCCCCCCGGAGCGGGGGGCCTCGAGGCCCAGTACTTC.

The chain combines TRBV9 with TRBJ2-5, with D possibly being TRBD2 (7 bases). The V end lost 0 bases, the J end lost 5 bases, and 17 bases lay between the germline ends. Germline CDR1 and CDR2: SGDLS and YYNGEE. The CDR3 consists of 16 residues. The CDR3 is CASSVAGAGAGETQYF. The CDR3, as DNA: TGTGCCAGCAGCGTAGCTGGGGCGGGGGCAGGGGAGACCCAGTACTTC.

The V and J genes are TRBV7-9 and TRBJ2-5; D is perhaps TRBD1 or TRBD2 (5 bases each). The end of the DNA fits TRBJ2-1 better, so the J call may be wrong. The CDR3 is made up of 15 amino acids. Germline CDR1 SEHNR, CDR2 FQNEAQ (reference sequence). Here the CDR3 DNA reads TGTGCCAGCAGCTCATTTACCGGGACGCCGAATGAGCAGTTCTTC. It codes for CASSSFTGTPNEQFF.

This clonotype showed up many times. The junction shows a germline mismatch at one end, possibly a read error. The chain carries TRBV5-1 and TRBJ2-5, with 7 bases fitting TRBD2. This CDR3 is built from 13 residues. Looked up from germline, CDR1 is SGHRS and CDR2 is YFSETQ. Here the CDR3 reads CASSLLAQETQYF. Written as DNA, the CDR3 is TGTGCCAGCAGCTTACTAGCGCAAGAGACCCAGTACTTC.

This clonotype showed up many times. DNA for the CDR3: TGTGCCACCAGCACTGGGGACAGGGCGGGAGAGACCCAGTACTTC. Protein sequence: CATSTGDRAGETQYF. The chain employs TRBV15 and TRBJ2-5; 9 bases are shared with TRBD1. V was clipped by 4 bases and J by 4 bases; unmatched bases: 7. Germline V gives CDR1 LNHNV, CDR2 YYDKDF (reference sequence). CDR3 length: 15 residues.

The chain has TRBV5-5 and TRBJ2-3; D unclear. Trimming stripped 2 bases from V and 2 bases from J, with 9 bases between. Germline V gene data show CDR1 as SGHKS and CDR2 as YYEKEE (reference sequence). CDR3 size: 14 residues. In nucleotides, the CDR3 is TGTGCCAGCAGCTTTTACGGATCCACAGATACGCAGTATTTT. Amino acid sequence: CASSFYGSTDTQYF.

This clonotype was observed a handful of times. The V call is TRBV27, the J call TRBJ1-1, with D possibly TRBD1 on 5 matching bases. V lost 6 bases to trimming and J lost 1 base, with 12 bases between them. The V gene's germline CDR1 is MNHEY and CDR2 SMNVEV (reference sequence). CDR3 length: 14 amino acids. CDR3: CASRGRGGNTEAFF. The CDR3, as DNA: TGTGCCAGCAGGGGGCGGGGGGGGAACACTGAAGCTTTCTTT.

This rearrangement joins TRBV6-2 or TRBV6-3 to TRBJ2-7; D is tentatively TRBD1 or TRBD2 (5 bases each). V was clipped by 7 bases and J by 6 bases, with 7 bases between them. CDR1 and CDR2 (germline): MNHEY, SVGEGT. The length of the CDR3 is 10 residues. The CDR3 DNA sequence: TGTGCCAGCAAGGGGAGCGAGCAGTACTTC. Protein product: CASKGSEQYF.

This clonotype was seen only a few times. J is TRBJ1-1 and V is TRBV5-1; D not resolved. V was shortened by 0 bases and J by 3 bases, with 9 bases between the two germline ends. This CDR3 region has 14 residues. Germline V gene sequence: CDR1 SGHRS, CDR2 YFSETQ. For the CDR3, the DNA is TGCGCCAGCAGCTTGGGTCGTGCGGACACTGAAGCTTTCTTT. This gives the protein CASSLGRADTEAFF.

CDR3 sequence reads: CASRPVRGDYGYTF. DNA for the CDR3: TGTGCCAGCAGACCGGTCAGGGGGGACTATGGCTACACCTTC. The chain joins TRBV11-2 to TRBJ1-2, with TRBD1 matching over 7 bases. V trimming: 6 bases; J trimming: 3 bases; junction bases outside the gene matches: 7. The CDR3 totals 14 residues. The germline CDR1 and CDR2 sequences are SGHAT and FQNNGV.

The table lists this clonotype with a few counts. The V call is TRBV4-2, the J call TRBJ2-5; the match to TRBD2 covers 8 bases. The last part of the DNA fits TRBJ2-7 better; the J call may be wrong. Germline lookup yields CDR1 LGHNA and CDR2 YNFKEQ. This CDR3 comprises 17 residues. This CDR3 reads CASSQPTGTRGGYEQYF. CDR3 sequence (DNA): TGTGCCAGCAGCCAACCCACCGGGACTCGCGGGGGGTACGAGCAGTACTTC.

The V gene is TRBV7-6, the J gene TRBJ1-1; D is unresolved. Germline CDR1 and CDR2: SGHVS and FNYEAQ. V was shortened by 1 base and J by 0 bases, with 6 bases between the two germline ends. This CDR3 spans 14 amino acids. The CDR3 is CASSLVRMNTEAFF. The CDR3 DNA sequence: TGTGCCAGCAGCTTAGTTAGGATGAACACTGAAGCTTTCTTT. The variable domain in full, completed from reference TRBV7-6 and TRBJ1-1, reads GAGVSQSPRYKVTKRGQDVALRCDPISGHVSLYWYRQALGQGPEFLTYFNYEAQQDKSGLPNDRFSAERPEGSISTLTIQRTEQRDSAMYRCASSLVRMNTEAFFGQGTRLTVV.

The chain uses TRBV12-3 or TRBV12-4 and TRBJ2-5; the D is unclear. Trimming took off 5 bases at V and 1 base at J, with 14 bases between the two ends. This CDR3 spans 15 amino acids. CDR3 sequence (DNA): TGTGCCAGCAGTCAGCGACGGAAGGCCCAAGAGACCCAGTACTTC. It encodes CASSQRRKAQETQYF.

V and J are TRBV19 and TRBJ2-5, with 8 bases matching TRBD1. V trimming: 5 bases; J trimming: 6 bases; junction bases outside the gene matches: 5. CDR3 length: 13 residues. CDR1 and CDR2 from the germline V gene are LNHDA and SQIVND (reference sequence). This CDR3 reads CASSVDRGQTQYF. CDR3 in DNA: TGTGCCAGTAGTGTCGACAGGGGACAGACCCAGTACTTC.

J is TRBJ1-1 and V is TRBV29-1, with a tentative D call TRBD1 (5 bases). From germline, CDR1 is SQVTM and CDR2 ANQGSEA. The CDR3 is made up of 14 amino acids. Trimming removed 4 bases from V and 3 bases from J, with 15 bases in between. CDR3 DNA: TGCAGCGTTGCAGTGAGTGGAGGGGACACTGAAGCTTTCTTT. It translates to CSVAVSGGDTEAFF.